The following is a TCR beta chain sequence with its context. This sample was included in a study of blood T cell repertoires in COVID-19. Only in-frame clones appear in the TCRdb table, and some are missing; sequencing was by immunoSEQ multiplex PCR. The data hold 250,000 to 400,000 clones, with 90% observed a single time. The length of the CDR3 is 15 residues. Unmatched junction bases numbered 7, after V lost 0 bases and J lost 9 bases. Germline CDR1 reads SGDLS; CDR2 reads YYNGEE. The V and J genes are TRBV9 and TRBJ2-3; 10 bases map to TRBD2. Sequencing was carried out using PBMCs or T cells enriched from blood (not recorded which). The TCR sequence derives from a man in his sixties who had recovered from COVID-19. CDR3 residues: CASSVEASGSMTQYF. The CDR3 DNA reads as TGTGCCAGCAGCGTAGAGGCTAGCGGGAGTATGACGCAGTATTTT.